The present T cell receptor (beta chain) was sequenced within a study of T cells in Graves' hyperthyroidism and ophthalmopathy. This clonotype was counted ten times or more. At one of its ends the junction is not consistent with the germline gene, which may arise from a read error. Looked up from germline, CDR1 is SSHAT and CDR2 is FNYEAQ (reference sequence). The CDR3 covers 14 residues. Researchers took RNA transcripts and amplified the TCR beta CDR3 regions from them. RT-PCR in the first round (using the HTBI primer set) targeted the TCR CDR3. TCRdb passed the multiplex PCR reads through MiXCR, listing each CDR3 protein once. The profile shows fewer than 500,000 distinct CDR3 sequences, roughly 14% of them singletons.

The chain recombines TRBV7-7 with TRBJ2-7, with D unclear. This TCR was sampled from a man aged 30 to 39 with Graves' hyperthyroidism that later progressed to Graves' ophthalmopathy. The sample taken for sequencing was blood. The CDR3 nucleotides are TGTGCTAGCAGCAACGGAATCCAGCCCTACGAGCAGTACTTC. It is translated as CASSNGIQPYEQYF.